These 9 T cell receptor beta chains were all obtained from the same sample, sequenced in a study of Tregs in tolerant kidney transplant recipients. Only in-frame clones appear in the TCRdb table, and some are missing; sequencing was by immunoSEQ multiplex PCR. The sample has 60,000 or so clones, around four fifths seen once. Sequenced material: CD4+ T cells from blood. These receptors were obtained from a human donor in good health.

This chain joins TRBV25-1 and TRBJ2-5; 8 bases match TRBD1. Trimming at V came to 3 bases and at J to 4 bases, leaving 7 bases not matched to a gene. Germline V lookup: CDR1 MGHDK, CDR2 SYGVNS. The CDR3 spans 15 residues. The CDR3 loop reads CASSEATGAGETQYF. Here the CDR3 DNA reads TGTGCCAGCAGTGAGGCGACAGGGGCGGGAGAGACCCAGTACTTC.

The chain recombines TRBV5-6 with TRBJ1-2; no clear D. Trimming stripped 4 bases from V and 5 bases from J, with 9 bases between. The CDR3 runs to 12 residues. Germline V gene lookup returns CDR1 SGHDT and CDR2 YYEEEE. This chain's CDR3 is CASSIRDYGYTF. The CDR3 DNA reads as TGTGCCAGCAGCATCCGGGATTATGGCTACACCTTC.

Worth noting for this clone: The same CDR3 is also encoded by other DNA sequences in this sample. The rearrangement links TRBV30 to TRBJ2-2; TRBD1 is a possible D gene (5 bases). CDR1 and CDR2 from the germline V gene are GTSNPN and SVGIG (reference sequence). CDR3 length: 12 amino acids. Trimming cost V 1 base and J 5 bases, with 5 bases left between them. The chain's CDR3 is CAWSAGTGELFF. DNA of the CDR3: TGTGCCTGGAGTGCAGGGACCGGGGAGCTGTTTTTT.

This clone was counted once. The chain recombines TRBV7-2 with TRBJ2-2, with 8 bases fitting TRBD1. V gave up 5 bases and J gave up 3 bases; unmatched junction bases: 14. Per germline, CDR1 SGHTA and CDR2 FQGNSA. CDR3 length: 18 amino acids. This chain's CDR3 is CASSLPMPGTGHTGELFF. The CDR3 nucleotides read TGTGCCAGCAGCCTACCGATGCCCGGGACAGGTCACACCGGGGAGCTGTTTTTT.

This rearrangement joins TRBV5-6 to TRBJ1-3; D uncertain. Deletions cut 0 bases from V and 3 bases from J, with 7 bases between. The CDR3 has 14 residues. Germline CDR1 reads SGHDT; CDR2 reads YYEEEE. The CDR3 sequence: CASSLVGFGNTIYF. For the CDR3, the DNA is TGTGCCAGCAGCTTGGTGGGGTTTGGAAACACCATATATTTT.

The V call is TRBV9, the J call TRBJ2-1, with 8 bases that match TRBD2. Trimming took 0 bases from V and 7 from J; bases not matched to a gene: 6. The CDR3 extends over 15 amino acids. CDR1 is SGDLS, CDR2 YYNGEE, per germline. Written as DNA, the CDR3 is TGTGCCAGCAGCGTAGGGAGCGGGGGATGGAATGAGCAGTTCTTC. Amino acids: CASSVGSGGWNEQFF.

This rearrangement joins TRBV6-4 to TRBJ2-7; no reliable D call. Trimming took 2 bases from V and 0 from J, leaving 5 bases between them. CDR1 and CDR2 from the germline V gene are MRHNA and SNTAGT. The CDR3 totals 13 residues. The CDR3 DNA reads as TGTGCCAGCAGTGACCCTATCTCCTACGAGCAGTACTTC. Translated: CASSDPISYEQYF.

This sequence joins TRBV6-1 and TRBJ1-3; D not certain. Germline CDR1 reads MNHNS; CDR2 reads SASEGT. The CDR3 is made up of 18 amino acids. Trimming cost V 1 base and J 0 bases, with 16 bases left between them. Here the CDR3 DNA reads TGTGCCAGCAGTGAAGTCTGGGCGTACGGTAGCTCTGGAAACACCATATATTTT. This translates into CASSEVWAYGSSGNTIYF.

This sequence joins TRBV29-1 and TRBJ1-1; D not certain. The germline V gene encodes CDR1 SQVTM and CDR2 ANQGSEA. Trimming stripped 5 bases from V and 1 base from J, with 5 bases between. This CDR3 comprises 11 residues. The CDR3 loop reads CSVNANTEAFF. The CDR3, as DNA: TGCAGCGTTAACGCGAACACTGAAGCTTTCTTT.